This T cell receptor (beta chain) was observed in a study of human CD8 memory T cell subsets. Findings and caveats of the study: Minimal repertoire overlap was seen between stem-like memory T cells and precursor exhausted T cells.

The study used negative magnetic separation to enrich total CD8+ T cells. RNA originated from duplicate vials containing 150,000 sorted CD8+ T cells per subset. CDR3 size: 16 residues. Turning to this clonotype: No antigen is known for it.

Libraries targeted TCR beta using 5' RACE with UMIs. TCRdb reprocessed the 5' RACE reads and reports one entry per CDR3 protein, with no DNA. Recorded for this sample: about 10,000 distinct CDR3 sequences. The sequenced sample consisted of CD8+ T cells from PBMCs. V and J are TRBV12-3 or TRBV12-4 and TRBJ2-5; TCRdb picks TRBD1, but there is no DNA to check that call. The TCR originated in a human donor in good health. The CDR3 sequence: CASSFGEGGLGETQYF.